The clone carrying this T cell receptor (beta chain) has only a few counts. Using immunoSEQ multiplex PCR, the repertoire was profiled, and TCRdb retains in-frame clones only, with some absent. The sample holds about 200,000 clones, approximately 86% seen once. CDR3 length equals 15 residues. Trimming removed 0 bases from V and 6 bases from J, with 15 bases in between. Germline V gene data show CDR1 as GTSNPN and CDR2 as SVGIG (reference sequence). The data were taken from a study of blood T cell repertoires in COVID-19. Study in general: PBMCs, B-cell-depleted T cells, or T cells were the source of the cDNA or gDNA that made up the material.

The sequenced material came from peripheral blood. The rearrangement links TRBV30 to TRBJ1-5; D may be TRBD1 (6 bases). This sequence originates from a man aged 55 to 69 with COVID-19, enrolled during active disease. CDR3 nucleotides: TGTGCCTGGAGTGTATTCCAACAGGGCGGTCAGCCCCAGCATTTT. Amino acid sequence: CAWSVFQQGGQPQHF.